The rows below give T cell receptor beta chains drawn from one sample of a study of blood T cell repertoires in COVID-19. Assay used: immunoSEQ multiplex PCR; TCRdb lists only in-frame clones, some missing. This table has about 400,000 clones, 75% to 90% appearing once. Sequenced input: peripheral blood. These receptors originate from a woman under 40 with active or convalescent COVID-19. Each CDR3 is given with its conserved first and last residue. D genes are given only for firm matches. The size entry is marked missing in some rows and otherwise reads once, few, many or a size class.

TRBV4-1	TRBD2	NA	TRBJ2-2	CASSQEVWRGANTGELFF	TGCGCCAGCAGCCAAGAAGTCTGGCGGGGGGCGAACACCGGGGAGCTGTTTTTT
TRBV5-4	NA	NA	TRBJ1-1	CANSLDYMMNTEAFF	TGTGCCAACAGCTTGGACTACATGATGAACACTGAAGCTTTCTTT
TRBV4-1	TRBD1	once	TRBJ1-1	CASSLQGAEAFF	TGCGCCAGCAGCCTACAGGGGGCTGAAGCTTTCTTT
TRBV4-1	NA	NA	TRBJ2-5	CASSQVRGGAEKTQYF	TGCGCCAGCAGCCAAGTCCGAGGGGGGGCCGAGAAGACCCAGTACTTC
TRBV9	NA	NA	TRBJ1-5	CASSVDTASNQPQHF	TGTGCCAGCAGCGTAGACACAGCTAGCAATCAGCCCCAGCATTTT
TRBV5-1	NA	NA	TRBJ2-3	CASSLALGLPDTQYF	TGCGCCAGCAGCTTGGCCTTGGGACTCCCAGATACGCAGTATTTT
TRBV11-2	NA	NA	TRBJ1-1	CASTPTGGRNEAFF	TGTGCCAGCACCCCCACCGGAGGTCGAAATGAAGCTTTCTTT
TRBV5-1	NA	NA	TRBJ1-1	CASTQSGKDEAFF	TGCGCCAGCACTCAATCGGGGAAGGATGAAGCTTTCTTT
TRBV18	NA	NA	TRBJ1-1	CASSPASGGPNTEAFF	TGTGCCAGCTCACCCGCTAGTGGGGGCCCTAACACTGAAGCTTTCTTT
TRBV6-5	TRBD1	NA	TRBJ1-1	CASSSGGRNTEAFF	TGTGCCAGCAGTTCAGGGGGCCGAAACACTGAAGCTTTCTTT
TRBV6-5	NA	once	TRBJ1-2	CASGLTTIYGYTF	TGTGCCAGCGGGCTCACGACGATCTATGGCTACACCTTC
TRBV19	NA	NA	TRBJ2-6	CASLDGANSGANVLTF	TGTGCCAGTCTAGACGGTGCTAACTCGGGGGCCAACGTCCTGACTTTC
TRBV5-1	NA	NA	TRBJ2-3	CASSPGIGGRVTDTQYF	TGCGCCAGCAGCCCCGGAATAGGGGGGAGGGTCACAGATACGCAGTATTTT
TRBV7-6	NA	NA	TRBJ1-2	CASSLASHYGYTF	TGTGCCAGCAGCTTAGCCTCCCACTATGGCTACACCTTC
TRBV7-6	NA	NA	TRBJ2-5	CASRRSRDYQETQYF	TGTGCCAGCAGAAGAAGCCGAGATTACCAAGAGACCCAGTACTTC
TRBV6-1	TRBD1	NA	TRBJ2-3	CASSEGTGGADTDTQYF	TGTGCCAGCAGTGAAGGCACAGGGGGCGCGGACACAGATACGCAGTATTTT
TRBV10-3	TRBD1	NA	TRBJ2-5	CAISESQGARETQYF	TGTGCCATCAGTGAGTCGCAGGGGGCGAGGGAGACCCAGTACTTC
TRBV27	NA	NA	TRBJ1-2	CASSFGVRNGYTF	TGTGCCAGCAGTTTCGGGGTTAGAAATGGCTACACCTTC
TRBV28	NA	NA	TRBJ1-2	CASSSRQVGGYGYTF	TGTGCCAGCAGTTCCCGACAGGTCGGCGGCTATGGCTACACCTTC
TRBV2	NA	NA	TRBJ2-7	CASSESLQGMLEQYF	TGTGCCAGCAGTGAGTCGTTGCAGGGGATGCTGGAGCAGTACTTC
TRBV3-1/TRBV3-2	NA	NA	TRBJ2-7	CASSQGIGQGYEQYF	TGTGCCAGCAGCCAAGGAATAGGACAAGGGTACGAGCAGTACTTC
TRBV7-9	NA	NA	TRBJ1-2	CASTLTRDDYTF	TGTGCCAGCACCTTAACTAGGGATGACTACACCTTC
TRBV6-4	TRBD2	many	TRBJ2-2	CASSELAGTGELFF	TGTGCCAGCAGTGAACTAGCGGGAACCGGGGAGCTGTTTTTT
TRBV6-6	NA	NA	TRBJ1-6	CASNTGTVSPLHF	TGTGCCAGCAATACAGGGACGGTTTCACCCCTCCACTTT
TRBV24-1	TRBD1	once	TRBJ2-5	CATSDSSTGEETQYF	TGTGCCACCAGTGATTCCTCGACAGGGGAAGAGACCCAGTACTTC
TRBV27	TRBD2	few	TRBJ2-7	CASSLFPGGAYEQYF	TGTGCCAGCAGTTTATTTCCGGGAGGGGCCTACGAGCAGTACTTC
TRBV9	NA	NA	TRBJ2-7	CASSARLDSEQYF	TGTGCCAGCAGCGCGAGACTTGATAGCGAGCAGTACTTC
TRBV5-6	NA	NA	TRBJ2-7	CASSLARDRSSYEQYF	TGTGCCAGCAGCTTGGCTCGTGACAGGAGCTCCTACGAGCAGTACTTC
TRBV7-6	TRBD1	NA	TRBJ1-1	CASSQVTGGEMNTEAFF	TGTGCCAGCAGCCAAGTCACAGGGGGTGAAATGAACACTGAAGCTTTCTTT
TRBV19	NA	NA	TRBJ2-1	CASSPITDSDEQFF	TGTGCCAGTAGTCCCATTACTGACAGCGATGAGCAGTTCTTC
TRBV6-5	NA	NA	TRBJ1-2	CASRSGSSLFF	TGTGCCAGCAGGTCCGGGAGTTCCCTCTTCTTC
TRBV6-5	NA	NA	TRBJ1-2	CASMVAGPTEGYTF	TGTGCCAGCATGGTGGCGGGCCCTACCGAAGGCTACACCTTC
TRBV5-1	NA	NA	TRBJ1-1	CASSLTGENTEAFF	TGCGCCAGCAGCTTGACCGGGGAGAACACTGAAGCTTTCTTT
TRBV13	TRBD1	NA	TRBJ1-2	CASSRRAGQGYGYTF	TGTGCCAGCAGCCGGAGGGCGGGACAGGGTTATGGCTACACCTTC
TRBV7-6	NA	NA	TRBJ2-3	CASSLGGSVADTQYF	TGTGCCAGCAGCTTAGGAGGGAGTGTCGCAGATACGCAGTATTTT
TRBV14	NA	NA	TRBJ2-3	CASSQASSDTQYF	TGTGCCAGCAGCCAAGCTAGCTCAGATACGCAGTATTTT
TRBV6-5	TRBD1	many	TRBJ1-6	CASSLRTGPSPLHF	TGTGCCAGCAGTTTGCGGACAGGACCTTCACCCCTCCACTTT
TRBV5-5	TRBD1	NA	TRBJ1-3	CASSRGQPQHNSGNTIYF	TGTGCCAGCAGCAGGGGACAGCCGCAACATAACTCTGGAAACACCATATATTTT
TRBV5-1	TRBD2	NA	TRBJ2-7	CASRGSGIYEQYF	TGCGCCTCTAGGGGTAGCGGGATCTACGAGCAGTACTTC
TRBV5-4	TRBD2	once	TRBJ2-1	CASSSNPSGGADEQFF	TGTGCCAGCAGCTCCAACCCTAGCGGGGGGGCGGATGAGCAGTTCTTC
TRBV6-6	NA	NA	TRBJ1-2	CASSPDSGYYGYTF	TGTGCCAGCAGCCCGGATTCGGGGTACTATGGCTACACCTTC
TRBV18	TRBD2	NA	TRBJ2-7	CASSPGLAGDEQYF	TGTGCCAGCTCACCCGGGCTAGCGGGAGACGAGCAGTACTTC
TRBV7-9	NA	NA	TRBJ2-1	CASSVDMANEQFF	TGTGCCAGCAGCGTCGATATGGCTAATGAGCAGTTCTTC
TRBV6-5	TRBD1	NA	TRBJ2-5	CASRQGASETQYF	TGTGCCAGCAGACAGGGGGCATCAGAGACCCAGTACTTC
TRBV10-3	TRBD1	once	TRBJ1-5	CAISPDRSNQPQHF	TGTGCCATCAGCCCGGACAGGAGCAATCAGCCCCAGCATTTT
TRBV15	NA	NA	TRBJ1-2	CATSREIAGLNYGYTF	TGTGCCACCAGCAGAGAAATAGCAGGGTTAAACTATGGCTACACCTTC
TRBV27	NA	NA	TRBJ2-7	CASRSPGAQIYEQYF	TGTGCCAGCAGGTCGCCCGGTGCCCAAATCTACGAGCAGTACTTC
TRBV2	NA	NA	TRBJ2-5	CASSRITETQYF	TGTGCCAGCAGCAGGATAACAGAGACCCAGTACTTC
TRBV18	TRBD2	NA	TRBJ2-5	CASSRTGGPGETQYF	TGTGCCAGCTCACGTACGGGAGGGCCGGGCGAGACCCAGTACTTC
TRBV7-2	NA	NA	TRBJ1-2	CASSGGLGGYTF	TGTGCCAGCTCTGGAGGGTTAGGCGGCTACACCTTC
TRBV6-6	NA	NA	TRBJ1-4	CASSYGQQKLFF	TGTGCCAGCAGTTACGGACAGCAAAAACTGTTTTTT
TRBV2	NA	once	TRBJ2-1	CASRGAGYPYNEQFF	TGTGCCAGCAGGGGTGCGGGGTATCCTTACAATGAGCAGTTCTTC
TRBV7-9	NA	few	TRBJ1-5	CASSLAVGDSNQPQHF	TGTGCCAGCAGCTTAGCGGTGGGAGATAGCAATCAGCCCCAGCATTTT
TRBV20-1	NA	NA	TRBJ2-5	CSASHEGQQETQYF	TGCAGTGCCAGTCACGAGGGACAACAAGAGACCCAGTACTTC
TRBV5-6	NA	NA	TRBJ2-1	CASSPPGGAYNEQFF	TGTGCCAGCAGCCCCCCGGGTGGCGCCTACAATGAGCAGTTCTTC
TRBV27	NA	NA	TRBJ1-5	CASSLGGGYSNQPQHF	TGTGCCAGCAGTTTAGGTGGGGGCTATAGCAATCAGCCCCAGCATTTT
TRBV5-1	NA	few	TRBJ2-1	CASRSLESYNEQFF	TGCGCCAGCAGGTCCCTAGAATCCTACAATGAGCAGTTCTTC
TRBV6-5	TRBD2	NA	TRBJ2-1	CASKESAGGPGEQFF	TGTGCCAGCAAGGAATCGGCGGGGGGGCCCGGTGAGCAGTTCTTC
TRBV18	NA	NA	TRBJ2-1	CASSPRRGYNEQFF	TGTGCCAGCTCACCACGGCGGGGATACAATGAGCAGTTCTTC
TRBV7-9	NA	NA	TRBJ1-5	CASSSGARGGNQPQHF	TGTGCCAGCAGCTCAGGGGCCAGGGGCGGCAATCAGCCCCAGCATTTT